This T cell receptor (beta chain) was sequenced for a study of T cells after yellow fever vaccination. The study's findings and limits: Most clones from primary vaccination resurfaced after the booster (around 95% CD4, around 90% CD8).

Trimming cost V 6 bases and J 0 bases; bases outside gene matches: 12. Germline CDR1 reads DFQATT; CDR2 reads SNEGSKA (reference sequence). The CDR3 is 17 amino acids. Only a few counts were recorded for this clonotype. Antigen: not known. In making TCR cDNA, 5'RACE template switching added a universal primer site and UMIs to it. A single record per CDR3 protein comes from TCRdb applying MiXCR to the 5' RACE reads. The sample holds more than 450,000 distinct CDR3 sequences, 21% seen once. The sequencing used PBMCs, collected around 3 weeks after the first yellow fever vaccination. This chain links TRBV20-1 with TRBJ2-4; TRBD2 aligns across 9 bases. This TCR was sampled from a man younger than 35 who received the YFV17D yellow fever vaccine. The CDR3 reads CSALAVAGELAKNIQYF. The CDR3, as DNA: TGCAGTGCCCTCGCGGTAGCGGGGGAGCTAGCCAAAAACATTCAGTACTTC.